This T cell receptor beta chain appears in the sequencing data of a study of cytomegalovirus exposure and HLA in healthy donors. PCR involved 60 Vbeta and 13 Jbeta primers. Clones were read by immunoSEQ multiplex PCR, and TCRdb kept only the in-frame ones, dropping some. This sample has about 200,000 clones, with over 70% found just once. Study-wide points: Reportedly, cytomegalovirus status was diagnosed with high sensitivity and specificity. The authors later found HLA-associated TCR beta chains more clonally expanded than equally common others. Cytomegalovirus association was assigned to some 160 TCR beta chains. Earlier findings revealed that most TCR beta V segments proved productive either about 87% or about 30% of the time.

A word on this clone: The antigen is undetermined.

The CDR3 sequence is 15 residues long. The germline V and J ends were trimmed by 10 bases and 6 bases, with 22 bases remaining between them. In germline, CDR1 is MNHNS, CDR2 SASEGT. This chain uses TRBV6-1 with TRBJ2-1; perhaps TRBD1 as D (6 bases). The clonotype originates from a man in his forties or fifties in good health and CMV-seropositive. The sequenced material came from PBMCs. CDR3: CATGPGRLGGNEQFF. The CDR3 DNA reads as TGTGCCACCGGCCCCGGTCGGCTAGGGGGCAATGAGCAGTTCTTC.